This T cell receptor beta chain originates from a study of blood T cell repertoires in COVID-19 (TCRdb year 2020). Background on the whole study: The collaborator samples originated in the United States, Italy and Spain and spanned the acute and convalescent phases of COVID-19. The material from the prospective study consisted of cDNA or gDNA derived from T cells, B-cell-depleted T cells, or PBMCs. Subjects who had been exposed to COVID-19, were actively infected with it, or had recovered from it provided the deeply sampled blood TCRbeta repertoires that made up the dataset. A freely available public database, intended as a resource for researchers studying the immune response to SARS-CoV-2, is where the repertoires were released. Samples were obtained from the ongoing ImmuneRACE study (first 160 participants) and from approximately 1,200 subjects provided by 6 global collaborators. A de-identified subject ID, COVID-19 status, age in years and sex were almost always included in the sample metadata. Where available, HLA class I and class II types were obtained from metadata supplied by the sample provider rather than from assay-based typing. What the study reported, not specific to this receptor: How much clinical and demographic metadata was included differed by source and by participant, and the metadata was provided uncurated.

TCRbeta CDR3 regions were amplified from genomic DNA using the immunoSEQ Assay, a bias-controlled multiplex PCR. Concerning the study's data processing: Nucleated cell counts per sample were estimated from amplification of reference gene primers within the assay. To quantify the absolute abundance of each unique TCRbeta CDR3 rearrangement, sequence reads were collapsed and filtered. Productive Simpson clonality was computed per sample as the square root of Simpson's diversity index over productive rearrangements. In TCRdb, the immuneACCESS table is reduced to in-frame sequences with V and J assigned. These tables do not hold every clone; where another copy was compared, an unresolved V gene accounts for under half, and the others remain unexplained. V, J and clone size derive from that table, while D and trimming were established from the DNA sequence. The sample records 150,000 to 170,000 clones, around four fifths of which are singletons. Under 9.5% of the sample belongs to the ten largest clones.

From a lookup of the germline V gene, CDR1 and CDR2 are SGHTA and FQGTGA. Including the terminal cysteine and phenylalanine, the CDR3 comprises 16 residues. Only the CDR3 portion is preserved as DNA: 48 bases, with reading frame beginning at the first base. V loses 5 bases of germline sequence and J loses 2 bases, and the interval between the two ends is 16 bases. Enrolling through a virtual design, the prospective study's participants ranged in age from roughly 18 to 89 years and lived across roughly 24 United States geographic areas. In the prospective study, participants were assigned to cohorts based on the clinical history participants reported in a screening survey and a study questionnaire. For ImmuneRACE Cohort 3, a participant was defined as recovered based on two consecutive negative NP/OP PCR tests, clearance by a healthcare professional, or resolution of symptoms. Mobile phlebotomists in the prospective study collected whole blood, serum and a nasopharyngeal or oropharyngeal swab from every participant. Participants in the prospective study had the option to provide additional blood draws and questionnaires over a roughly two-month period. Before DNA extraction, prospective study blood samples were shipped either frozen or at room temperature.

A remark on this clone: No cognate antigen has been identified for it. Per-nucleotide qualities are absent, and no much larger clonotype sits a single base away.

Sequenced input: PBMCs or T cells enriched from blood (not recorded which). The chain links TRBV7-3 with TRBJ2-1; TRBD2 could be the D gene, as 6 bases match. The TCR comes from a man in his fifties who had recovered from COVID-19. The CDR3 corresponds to CASSPQAGVTYNEQFF. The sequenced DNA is TGTGCCAGCAGCCCCCAAGCGGGCGTCACCTACAATGAGCAGTTCTTC. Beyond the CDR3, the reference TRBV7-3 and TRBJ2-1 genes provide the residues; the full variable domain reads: GAGVSQTPSNKVTEKGKYVELRCDPISGHTALYWYRQSLGQGPEFLIYFQGTGAADDSGLPNDRFFAVRPEGSVSTLKIQRTERGDSAVYLCASSPQAGVTYNEQFFGPGTRLTVL.